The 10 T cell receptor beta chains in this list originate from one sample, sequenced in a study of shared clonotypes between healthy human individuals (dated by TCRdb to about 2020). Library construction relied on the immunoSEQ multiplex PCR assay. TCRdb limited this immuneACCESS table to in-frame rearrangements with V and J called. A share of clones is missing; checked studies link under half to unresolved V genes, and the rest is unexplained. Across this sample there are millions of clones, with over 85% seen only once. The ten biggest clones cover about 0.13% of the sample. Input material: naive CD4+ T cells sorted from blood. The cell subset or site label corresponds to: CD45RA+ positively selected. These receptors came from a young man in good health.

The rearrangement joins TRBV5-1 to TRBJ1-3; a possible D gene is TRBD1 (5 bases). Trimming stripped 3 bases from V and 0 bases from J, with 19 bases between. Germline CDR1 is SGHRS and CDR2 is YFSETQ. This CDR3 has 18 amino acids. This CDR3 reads CASSSRDLISASGNTIYF. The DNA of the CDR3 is TGCGCCAGCAGCTCCCGGGACCTAATATCAGCCTCTGGAAACACCATATATTTT.

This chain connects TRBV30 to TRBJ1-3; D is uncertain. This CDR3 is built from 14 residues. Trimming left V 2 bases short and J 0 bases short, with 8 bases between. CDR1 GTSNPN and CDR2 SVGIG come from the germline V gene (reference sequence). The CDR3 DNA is TGTGCCTGGAGTCTGAAAAGCTCTGGAAACACCATATATTTT. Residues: CAWSLKSSGNTIYF.

CDR3 nucleotides: TGTGCCAGCAGCTTAGGTAGAGCTGGAAACACCATATATTTT. Amino acid sequence: CASSLGRAGNTIYF. This rearrangement joins TRBV13 to TRBJ1-3; D gene uncertain. CDR3 length equals 14 residues. Germline-derived CDR1 and CDR2 are PRHDT and FYEKMQ (reference sequence). V lost 0 bases and J 2 bases, leaving 5 bases between the germline ends.

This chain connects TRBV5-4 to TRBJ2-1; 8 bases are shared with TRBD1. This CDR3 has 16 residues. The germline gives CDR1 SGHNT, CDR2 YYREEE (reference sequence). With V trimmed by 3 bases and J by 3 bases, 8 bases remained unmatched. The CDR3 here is CASSSLDRGNYNEQFF. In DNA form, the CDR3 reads TGTGCCAGCAGCTCCCTCGACAGGGGCAACTACAATGAGCAGTTCTTC.

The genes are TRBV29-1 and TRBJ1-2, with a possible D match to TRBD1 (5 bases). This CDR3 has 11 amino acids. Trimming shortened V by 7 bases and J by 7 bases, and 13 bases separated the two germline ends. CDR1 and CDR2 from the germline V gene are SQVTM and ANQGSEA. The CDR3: CSASRGGGYTF. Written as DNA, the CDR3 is TGCAGCGCCTCAAGGGGCGGTGGCTACACCTTC.

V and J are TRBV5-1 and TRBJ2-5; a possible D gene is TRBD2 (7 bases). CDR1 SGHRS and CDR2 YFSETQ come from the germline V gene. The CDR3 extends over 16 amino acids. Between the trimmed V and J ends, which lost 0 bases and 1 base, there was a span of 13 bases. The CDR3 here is CASSLEGGAVQETQYF. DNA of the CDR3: TGCGCCAGCAGCTTGGAAGGGGGGGCCGTCCAAGAGACCCAGTACTTC.

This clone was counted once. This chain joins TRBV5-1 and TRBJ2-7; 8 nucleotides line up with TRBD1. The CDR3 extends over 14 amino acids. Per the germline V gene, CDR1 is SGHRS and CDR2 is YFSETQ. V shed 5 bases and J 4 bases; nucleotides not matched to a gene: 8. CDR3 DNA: TGCGCCAGCAGTCGGGACAGGAGCCTGTACGAGCAGTACTTC. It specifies CASSRDRSLYEQYF.

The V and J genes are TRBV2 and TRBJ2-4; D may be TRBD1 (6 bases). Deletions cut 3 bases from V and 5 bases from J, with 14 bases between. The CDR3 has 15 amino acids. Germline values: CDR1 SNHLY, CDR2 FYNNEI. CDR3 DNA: TGTGCCAGCAGTGACCTCCGGGACAAGGAAAACATTCAGTACTTC. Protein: CASSDLRDKENIQYF. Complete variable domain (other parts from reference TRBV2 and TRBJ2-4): EPEVTQTPSHQVTQMGQEVILRCVPISNHLYFYWYRQILGQKVEFLVSFYNNEISEKSEIFDDQFSVERPDGSNFTLKIRSTKLEDSAMYFCASSDLRDKENIQYFGAGTRLSVL.

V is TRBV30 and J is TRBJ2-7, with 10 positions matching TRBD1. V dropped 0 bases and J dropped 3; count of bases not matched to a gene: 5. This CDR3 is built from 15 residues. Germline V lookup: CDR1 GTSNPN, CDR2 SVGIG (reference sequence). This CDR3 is CAWSVGRTGGYEQYF. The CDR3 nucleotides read TGTGCCTGGAGTGTAGGGCGGACAGGGGGCTACGAGCAGTACTTC.

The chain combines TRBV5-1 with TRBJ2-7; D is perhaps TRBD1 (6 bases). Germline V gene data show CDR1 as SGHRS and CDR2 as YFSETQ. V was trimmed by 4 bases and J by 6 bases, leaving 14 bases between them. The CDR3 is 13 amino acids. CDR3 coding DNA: TGCGCCAGCAGCATCGGGACAACTCCCGAGCAGTACTTC. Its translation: CASSIGTTPEQYF.